These 19 T cell receptor beta chains came from one sample sequenced in a study of CD8 T cells in Susac syndrome. The RNA, 0.5 to 1 ug, was put through reverse transcription using random hexamers. TCRdb processed the immunoSEQ multiplex PCR reads anew with MiXCR; each CDR3 protein has one entry. The sample has 250,000 to 300,000 distinct CDR3 sequences, 70% to 90% seen once. The sample taken for sequencing was CD8+ T cells from PBMCs. Source of these receptors: a human donor with multiple sclerosis.

This chain joins TRBV28 and TRBJ2-7; D uncertain. The CDR3 runs to 14 residues. V dropped 5 bases and J dropped 2 bases, with 13 bases sitting between them. Germline assignment: CDR1 MDHEN and CDR2 SYDVKM. DNA for the CDR3: TGTGCCAGCAGTCTTAAGGGTCGGACCTACGAGCAGTACTTC. This sequence encodes CASSLKGRTYEQYF.

The chain employs TRBV7-9 and TRBJ2-3; 9 bases are shared with TRBD2. J lost 6 bases, V lost 5 bases, and 21 bases had no gene match. The germline V gene encodes CDR1 SEHNR and CDR2 FQNEAQ (reference sequence). The CDR3 runs to 19 residues. Here the CDR3 reads CASSTNGIAGAGFRDTQYF. CDR3 bases: TGTGCCAGCAGCACCAACGGGATAGCGGGAGCGGGATTCAGGGATACGCAGTATTTT.

This chain links TRBV5-5 with TRBJ2-7, with a weak D call TRBD1 (6 bases). V lost 4 bases to trimming and J lost 4 bases, with 18 bases between them. CDR3 size: 15 residues. CDR1 and CDR2 from the germline V gene are SGHKS and YYEKEE (reference sequence). CDR3 in amino acids: CASSPDRGITYEQYF. For the CDR3, the DNA is TGTGCCAGCAGCCCAGATAGGGGGATTACTTACGAGCAGTACTTC. Drawing the rest from reference TRBV5-5 and TRBJ2-7, the complete variable domain is DAGVTQSPTHLIKTRGQQVTLRCSPISGHKSVSWYQQVLGQGPQFIFQYYEKEERGRGNFPDRFSARQFPNYSSELNVNALLLGDSALYLCASSPDRGITYEQYFGPGTRLTVT.

The chain joins TRBV7-9 to TRBJ1-1; 10 nucleotides align to TRBD1. The CDR3 sequence is 15 residues long. The germline gives CDR1 SEHNR, CDR2 FQNEAQ (reference sequence). The V and J ends lost 6 bases and 3 bases, in that order; junction bases with no gene match: 7. The chain's CDR3 is CASSSTGTGDTEAFF. CDR3 coding DNA: TGTGCCAGCAGTTCCACCGGGACAGGGGACACTGAAGCTTTCTTT. The full variable domain, its missing parts supplied by reference TRBV7-9 and TRBJ1-1, is DTGVSQNPRHKITKRGQNVTFRCDPISEHNRLYWYRQTLGQGPEFLTYFQNEAQLEKSRLLSDRFSAERPKGSFSTLEIQRTEQGDSAMYLCASSSTGTGDTEAFFGQGTRLTVV.

This chain joins TRBV25-1 and TRBJ2-7, with 13 bases identical to TRBD2. With 7 bases clipped from V and 1 base from J, the junction kept 7 bases outside the gene matches. This CDR3 has 16 amino acids. In germline, CDR1 is MGHDK, CDR2 SYGVNS. CDR3 region: CASMAPGLAGSYEQYF. The CDR3 region has the DNA TGTGCCAGCATGGCGCCGGGACTAGCGGGGTCCTACGAGCAGTACTTC.

This chain links TRBV20-1 with TRBJ2-1; D possibly matches TRBD1 or TRBD2 (5 bases each). The germline V gene has CDR1 DFQATT and CDR2 SNEGSKA (reference sequence). CDR3 length equals 13 residues. V was cut by 4 bases and J by 1 base, with 8 bases left in between. The CDR3 loop reads CSAKGSSYNEQFF. In DNA form, the CDR3 reads TGCAGTGCTAAGGGGAGTTCCTACAATGAGCAGTTCTTC.

This chain joins TRBV27 and TRBJ1-1, with D unclear. The CDR3 contains 13 residues. Germline V gene lookup returns CDR1 MNHEY and CDR2 SMNVEV (reference sequence). V was clipped by 5 bases and J by 8 bases, with 15 bases between them. The CDR3 loop reads CASSRRGSWEAFF. DNA of the CDR3: TGTGCCAGCAGTAGACGAGGGAGTTGGGAAGCTTTCTTT.

This clonotype was picked up a small number of times. V gene TRBV27 combines with J gene TRBJ1-2; tentative D call: TRBD1 (5 bases). Germline V gene sequence: CDR1 MNHEY, CDR2 SMNVEV (reference sequence). The CDR3 has 14 residues. The V end was cut by 2 bases, the J end by 7 bases, with 14 bases between. The CDR3 loop reads CASSLGQGWSGYTF. The CDR3 DNA reads as TGTGCCAGCAGTTTAGGTCAGGGTTGGAGTGGCTACACCTTC.

This clonotype has only a few counts. The chain is built from TRBV4-1 and TRBJ2-7; 9 bases align to TRBD1. The V gene end was trimmed by 5 bases and the J gene end by 2 bases; junction bases not matched to a gene: 7. CDR1 and CDR2 from the germline V gene are MGHRA and YSYEKL. This CDR3 comprises 15 residues. CDR3 in amino acids: CASSDGTGFTYEQYF. The CDR3 coding sequence is TGCGCCAGCAGCGACGGGACAGGGTTCACCTACGAGCAGTACTTC.

The gene calls are TRBV7-9 and TRBJ1-5; tentative D call: TRBD1 (5 bases). This CDR3 is 12 amino acids long. Trimming removed 5 bases from V and 4 bases from J, with 6 bases in between. CDR1 is SEHNR and CDR2 is FQNEAQ in the germline V gene (reference sequence). CDR3: CASSGQNQPQHF. The DNA of the CDR3 is TGTGCCAGCAGCGGACAAAATCAGCCCCAGCATTTT.

The V and J genes are TRBV27 and TRBJ2-3, with D possibly matching TRBD2 (6 bases). This CDR3 has 15 residues. CDR1 and CDR2 (germline): MNHEY, SMNVEV (reference sequence). Trimming took off 6 bases at V and 1 base at J, with 14 bases between the two ends. This chain's CDR3 is CASSRGEARTDTQYF. Written as DNA, the CDR3 is TGTGCCAGCAGCCGAGGGGAGGCACGCACAGATACGCAGTATTTT.

The rearrangement links TRBV28 to TRBJ2-1; D might be TRBD1 or TRBD2, each matching 5 bases. V was trimmed by 7 bases and J by 7 bases, leaving 20 bases between them. Germline lookup yields CDR1 MDHEN and CDR2 SYDVKM. The CDR3 sequence is 15 residues long. Written as DNA, the CDR3 is TGTGCCAGCAATCGGGACCCCGGGAAAGTTAATGAGCAGTTCTTC. It translates to CASNRDPGKVNEQFF.

The rearrangement joins TRBV18 to TRBJ2-7; 7 positions agree with TRBD1. The V gene end was trimmed by 5 bases and the J gene end by 6 bases; junction bases not matched to a gene: 7. The CDR3 extends over 13 amino acids. The germline gives CDR1 KGHSH, CDR2 LQKENI. The CDR3 DNA sequence: TGTGCCAGCTCAATCCGACAGGGACGCGAGCAGTACTTC. Protein product: CASSIRQGREQYF.

This clonotype was found once. The V and J genes are TRBV20-1 and TRBJ2-1, with TRBD2 matching over 8 bases. The germline V gene encodes CDR1 DFQATT and CDR2 SNEGSKA (reference sequence). This CDR3 has 18 amino acids. V was clipped by 0 bases and J by 0 bases; unmatched bases: 10. The DNA of the CDR3 is TGCAGTGCTAGAGATCAGGTTTGGGCGGGAGGCTCCTACAATGAGCAGTTCTTC. It specifies CSARDQVWAGGSYNEQFF.

The chain joins TRBV10-3 to TRBJ2-7; 7 bases match TRBD1. Looked up from germline, CDR1 is ENHRY and CDR2 is SYGVKD. CDR3 length: 15 amino acids. V gave up 3 bases and J gave up 3 bases; unmatched junction bases: 8. CDR3 residues: CAISDLDREYYEQYF. In nucleotides, the CDR3 is TGTGCCATCAGTGACCTAGACAGGGAATACTACGAGCAGTACTTC.

This clonotype was seen only once. The chain is built from TRBV24-1 and TRBJ2-5; D is uncertain. The CDR3 sequence is 16 residues long. V shed 5 bases and J shed 2 bases, with 17 bases lying between them. The V gene's germline CDR1 is KGHDR and CDR2 SFDVKD. The CDR3, as DNA: TGTGCCACCAGTGCCCTTGGGAATGCTTTACAAGAGACCCAGTACTTC. Its protein product is CATSALGNALQETQYF.

The V call is TRBV12-3 or TRBV12-4, the J call TRBJ1-1; D might be TRBD1 (5 bases). The CDR3 length is 13 residues. V was cut by 6 bases and J by 5 bases, with 13 bases left in between. CDR3 DNA sequence: TGTGCCAGCAGGGAGAACTGGGGGACTGAAGCTTTCTTT. Translated: CASRENWGTEAFF.

The chain recombines TRBV7-9 with TRBJ2-7, with D uncertain. This CDR3 has 11 residues. Germline loops: CDR1 SEHNR, CDR2 FQNEAQ (reference sequence). Trimming cost V 6 bases and J 4 bases, with 7 bases left between them. CDR3 amino acids: CASSLRYEQYF. CDR3 DNA sequence: TGTGCCAGCAGTCTCCGATACGAGCAGTACTTC.

The chain uses TRBV5-6 and TRBJ1-5, with TRBD1 as a possible D gene (6 bases). Germline lookup yields CDR1 SGHDT and CDR2 YYEEEE. CDR3 length: 15 residues. V lost 2 bases and J lost 6, with 15 bases in between. In DNA form, the CDR3 reads TGTGCCAGCAGCTTATACAGGGAAGTCGGTCAGCCCCAGCATTTT. It translates to CASSLYREVGQPQHF.